The TCR beta chain described here comes from a study of blood T cell repertoires in COVID-19. Study-level background: The United States, Italy and Spain provided the acute and convalescent COVID-19 samples. Sources were T cells, B-cell-depleted T cells, or PBMCs; the material itself was cDNA or gDNA.

This CDR3 is built from 13 residues. After removal of 6 bases from V and 8 bases from J, the junction contained 4 bases not matched to a gene. Germline V lookup: CDR1 MDHEN, CDR2 SYDVKM. Authors' data handling: The authors estimated nucleated cell counts from reference gene primer amplification. Some clones are missing from TCRdb's copy, which holds only in-frame ones; the method was immunoSEQ multiplex PCR. Clone size and V and J calls were adopted from that table, with D and trimming inferred from the DNA. This table holds 150,000 to 200,000 clones, around 87% found once. This TCR was recovered from a woman in her twenties or thirties with active or convalescent COVID-19. The J gene is TRBJ1-6, the V gene TRBV28; 7 bases map to TRBD1. The specimen sequenced was peripheral blood. The CDR3 DNA is TGTGCCAGCAGGGGACAGATTTATTCACCCCTCCACTTT. Encoded protein: CASRGQIYSPLHF.